The 2 T cell receptor beta chains presented below share a single source sample, sequenced in a study of blood T cell repertoires in COVID-19. Measured with immunoSEQ multiplex PCR; TCRdb has only the in-frame clones, and not every one. The sample has approximately 500,000 clones, roughly 90% seen once. The specimen sequenced was PBMCs or T cells enriched from blood (not recorded which). All receptors come from a woman in her forties who had recovered from COVID-19.

This sequence joins TRBV12-3 or TRBV12-4 and TRBJ1-2, with 9 bases lining up with TRBD1. The CDR3 is 13 amino acids. V gave up 5 bases and J gave up 8 bases; unmatched junction bases: 6. CDR3 protein: CASSLQGARGYTF. The CDR3 DNA sequence: TGTGCCAGCAGTCTACAGGGGGCGAGGGGCTACACCTTC.

This chain links TRBV6-4 with TRBJ1-1, with TRBD1 identical over 10 bases. The CDR3 is made up of 17 amino acids. The J segment lost 1 base and the V segment lost 0 bases, leaving 5 bases of the junction unmatched. Germline V CDR1 and CDR2: MRHNA, SNTAGT. The CDR3 DNA reads TGTGCCAGCAGTGACTCCAGACAGGGGGCAGGGAACACTGAAGCTTTCTTT. This sequence encodes CASSDSRQGAGNTEAFF.